The clone carrying this T cell receptor (beta chain) was seen only once. Its antigen is undetermined. Selected pancreatic ductal adenocarcinoma patients had undergone surgery without neoadjuvant therapy. Trimming left V 2 bases short and J 4 bases short, with 8 bases between. The CDR3 is 13 amino acids. CDR1 MNHEY and CDR2 SMNVEV come from the germline V gene (reference sequence). This entry is derived from a study of T cells in pancreatic ductal adenocarcinoma. General observations from the study: No significant tumor-blood clonality difference; means were about 0.11 and 0.072. This surgical cohort overrepresents the minority presenting with early-stage disease. Tumor-versus-blood clonality comparisons may be biased toward lower tumor diversity.

TCRdb's copy holds only in-frame clones and misses some; the assay was immunoSEQ multiplex PCR. The table lists about 31,000 clones, around nine tenths of them singletons. This receptor was identified in a human donor with pancreatic ductal adenocarcinoma. V gene TRBV27 combines with J gene TRBJ1-1; D is uncertain. The material sequenced was PBMCs. The CDR3 DNA reads as TGTGCCAGCAGTTTAAGGTTAGGCACTGAAGCTTTCTTT. Amino acids: CASSLRLGTEAFF.